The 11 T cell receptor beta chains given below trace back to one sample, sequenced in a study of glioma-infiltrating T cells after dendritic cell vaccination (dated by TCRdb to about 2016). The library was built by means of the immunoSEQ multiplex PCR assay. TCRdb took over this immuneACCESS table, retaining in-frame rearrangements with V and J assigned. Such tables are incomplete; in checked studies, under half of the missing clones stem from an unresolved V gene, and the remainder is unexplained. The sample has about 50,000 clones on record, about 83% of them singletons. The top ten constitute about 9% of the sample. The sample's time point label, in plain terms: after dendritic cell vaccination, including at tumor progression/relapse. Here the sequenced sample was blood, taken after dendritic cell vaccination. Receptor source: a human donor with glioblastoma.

The CDR3 loop is CASSQQETQYF. As DNA, the CDR3 is TGTGCCAGCAGCCAACAAGAGACCCAGTACTTC. The rearrangement links TRBV7-2 to TRBJ2-5; D not certain. V lost 5 bases and J lost 2, with 3 bases in between. This CDR3 is 11 amino acids long. Germline CDR1 is SGHTA and CDR2 is FQGNSA. The entire variable domain, with the rest obtained from reference TRBV7-2 and TRBJ2-5, is as follows: GAGVSQSPSNKVTEKGKDVELRCDPISGHTALYWYRQSLGQGLEFLIYFQGNSAPDKSGLPSDRFSAERTGGSVSTLTIQRTQQEDSAVYLCASSQQETQYFGPGTRLLVL.

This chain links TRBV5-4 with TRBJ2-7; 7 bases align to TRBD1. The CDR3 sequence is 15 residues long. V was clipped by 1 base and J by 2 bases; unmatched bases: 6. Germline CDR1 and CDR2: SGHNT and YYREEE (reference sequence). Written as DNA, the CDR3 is TGTGCCAGCAGCTTGAAAACAGGGGATCCCTACGAGCAGTACTTC. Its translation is CASSLKTGDPYEQYF.

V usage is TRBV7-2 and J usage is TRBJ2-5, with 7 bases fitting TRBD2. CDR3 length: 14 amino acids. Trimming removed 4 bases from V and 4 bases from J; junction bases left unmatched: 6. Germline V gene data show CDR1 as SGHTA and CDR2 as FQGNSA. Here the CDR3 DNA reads TGTGCCAGCAGCTCCGAGCGGGGCGGAGAGACCCAGTACTTC. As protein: CASSSERGGETQYF.

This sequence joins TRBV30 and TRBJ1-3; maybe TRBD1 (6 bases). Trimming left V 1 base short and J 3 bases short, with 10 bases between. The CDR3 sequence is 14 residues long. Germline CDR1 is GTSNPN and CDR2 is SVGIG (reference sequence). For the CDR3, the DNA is TGTGCCTGGAGTGCCAGGGGTTATGGAAACACCATATATTTT. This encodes CAWSARGYGNTIYF.

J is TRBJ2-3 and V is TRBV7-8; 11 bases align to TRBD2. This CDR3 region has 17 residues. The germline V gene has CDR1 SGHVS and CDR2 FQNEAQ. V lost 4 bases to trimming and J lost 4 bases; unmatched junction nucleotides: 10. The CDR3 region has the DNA TGTGCCAGCAGCTACGTCCTAGCGGGGGGAACCGCAGATACGCAGTATTTT. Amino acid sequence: CASSYVLAGGTADTQYF.

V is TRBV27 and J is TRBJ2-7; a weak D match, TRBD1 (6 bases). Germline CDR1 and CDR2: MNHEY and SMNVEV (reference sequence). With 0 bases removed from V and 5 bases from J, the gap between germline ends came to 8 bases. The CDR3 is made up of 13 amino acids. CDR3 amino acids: CASSLSTGHEQYF. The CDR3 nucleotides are TGTGCCAGCAGTTTATCAACAGGGCACGAGCAGTACTTC.

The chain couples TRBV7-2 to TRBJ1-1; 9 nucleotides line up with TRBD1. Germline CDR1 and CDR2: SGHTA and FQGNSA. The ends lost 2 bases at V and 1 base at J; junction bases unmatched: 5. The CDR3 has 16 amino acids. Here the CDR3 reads CASSLTSGQGNTEAFF. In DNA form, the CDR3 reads TGTGCCAGCAGCTTAACGTCGGGACAGGGGAACACTGAAGCTTTCTTT.

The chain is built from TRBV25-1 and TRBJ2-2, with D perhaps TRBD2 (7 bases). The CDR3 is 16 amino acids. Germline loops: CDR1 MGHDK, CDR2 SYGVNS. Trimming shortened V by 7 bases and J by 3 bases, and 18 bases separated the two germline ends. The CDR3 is CASTTMGGQDTGELFF. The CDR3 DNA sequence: TGTGCCAGCACTACAATGGGGGGGCAAGACACCGGGGAGCTGTTTTTT.

This CDR3 is CAWSPGTSTDTQYF. The CDR3 DNA reads as TGTGCCTGGAGTCCAGGGACTAGCACAGATACGCAGTATTTT. V gene TRBV30 combines with J gene TRBJ2-3, with D perhaps matching TRBD2 (6 bases). Germline values: CDR1 GTSNPN, CDR2 SVGIG (reference sequence). The V end lost 2 bases, the J end lost 0 bases, and 9 bases lay between the germline ends. The CDR3 totals 14 residues.

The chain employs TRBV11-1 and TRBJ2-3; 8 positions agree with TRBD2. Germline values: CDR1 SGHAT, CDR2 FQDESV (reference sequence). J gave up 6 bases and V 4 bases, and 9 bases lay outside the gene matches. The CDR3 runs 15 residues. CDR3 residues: CASSSNGGAGDTQYF. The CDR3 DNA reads TGTGCCAGCAGCTCCAACGGGGGGGCCGGCGATACGCAGTATTTT. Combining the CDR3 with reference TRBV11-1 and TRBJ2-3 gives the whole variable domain EAEVAQSPRYKITEKSQAVAFWCDPISGHATLYWYRQILGQGPELLVQFQDESVVDDSQLPKDRFSAERLKGVDSTLKIQPAELGDSAMYLCASSSNGGAGDTQYFGPGTRLTVL.

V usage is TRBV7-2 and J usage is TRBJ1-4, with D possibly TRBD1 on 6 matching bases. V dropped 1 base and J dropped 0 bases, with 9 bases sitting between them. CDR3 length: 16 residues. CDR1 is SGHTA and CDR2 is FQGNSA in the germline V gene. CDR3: CASSLVEGATNEKLFF. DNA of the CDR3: TGTGCCAGCAGCTTAGTAGAGGGGGCAACTAATGAAAAACTGTTTTTT.